This passage covers 31 T cell receptor beta chains from one sample sequenced in a study of control samples from healthy donors and cancer patients. Profiling relied on immunoSEQ multiplex PCR, and the TCRdb table lists in-frame clones only, not all of them. The sample includes 100,000 to 150,000 clones, around 92% of them seen just once. The sample was PBMCs. These receptors were taken from a man at least 80 years old with head and neck cancer.

This sequence joins TRBV3-1 (or the pseudogene TRBV3-2) and TRBJ2-7; perhaps TRBD1 as D (6 bases). Germline CDR1 and CDR2: LGHDT and YNNKEL (reference sequence). Trimming removed 5 bases at V and 5 bases at J, with 16 bases between. This CDR3 comprises 14 residues. As DNA, the CDR3 is TGTGCCAGCAGCGGGGGCCGGTTAAGGCACGAGCAGTACTTC. The encoded protein is CASSGGRLRHEQYF.

This clone came up once. V usage is TRBV5-4 and J usage is TRBJ1-2; D not certain. Trimming stripped 9 bases from V and 2 bases from J, with 14 bases between. The CDR3 sequence is 13 residues long. From germline, CDR1 is SGHNT and CDR2 YYREEE (reference sequence). Written as DNA, the CDR3 is TGTGCCACCCAACCCGGGTCCAACTATGGCTACACCTTC. This encodes CATQPGSNYGYTF.

This chain connects TRBV6-1 to TRBJ1-2; D gene unclear. Germline loops: CDR1 MNHNS, CDR2 SASEGT. V was shortened by 3 bases and J by 7 bases, with 6 bases between the two germline ends. CDR3 length: 11 residues. CDR3 coding DNA: TGTGCCAGCAGTGATGGGGTTGGCTACACCTTC. This translates into CASSDGVGYTF.

This chain links TRBV6-2 or TRBV6-3 with TRBJ1-2, with 7 bases lining up with TRBD1. V trimming: 2 bases; J trimming: 4 bases; junction bases outside the gene matches: 10. CDR1 is MNHEY and CDR2 is SVGEGT in the germline V gene. The CDR3 sequence is 16 residues long. Written as DNA, the CDR3 is TGTGCCAGCAGTTACACCACAGGGGCGAAATTCTATGGCTACACCTTC. It encodes CASSYTTGAKFYGYTF.

The chain joins TRBV7-2 to TRBJ2-3; D is unresolved. The V gene lost 2 bases and the J gene lost 4 bases, with 4 bases spanning the gap. CDR1 is SGHTA, CDR2 FQGNSA, per germline. The CDR3 covers 12 residues. Written as DNA, the CDR3 is TGTGCCAGCAGCTTATATGCAGATACGCAGTATTTT. Protein product: CASSLYADTQYF.

The chain is built from TRBV24-1 and TRBJ2-7; the D is unclear. Trimming took 0 bases from V and 2 from J, leaving 10 bases between them. This CDR3 contains 15 residues. Germline V gene data show CDR1 as KGHDR and CDR2 as SFDVKD. CDR3: CATSDLRVRTYEQYF. In nucleotides, the CDR3 is TGTGCCACCAGTGATTTGCGGGTTAGGACCTACGAGCAGTACTTC.

V gene TRBV7-9 combines with J gene TRBJ2-2; 9 bases align to TRBD1. The length of the CDR3 is 17 residues. CDR1 and CDR2 (germline): SEHNR, FQNEAQ (reference sequence). Trimming removed 5 bases from V and 5 bases from J; junction bases left unmatched: 12. CDR3 in DNA: TGTGCCAGCAGCATAATTTATGACAGGGGGAGGACCGGGGAGCTGTTTTTT. Its protein is CASSIIYDRGRTGELFF.

This clone appeared once. The CDR3 reads CASSADRGGYTF. As DNA, the CDR3 is TGTGCCAGTAGCGCGGACAGGGGAGGCTACACCTTC. The chain links TRBV19 to TRBJ1-2; 9 bases line up with TRBD1. The V gene end was trimmed by 6 bases and the J gene end by 8 bases; junction bases not matched to a gene: 4. In germline, CDR1 is LNHDA, CDR2 SQIVND (reference sequence). This CDR3 has 12 amino acids.

The chain combines TRBV12-5 with TRBJ2-2, with 7 positions matching TRBD2. This CDR3 region has 18 residues. With V trimmed by 1 base and J by 1 base, 9 bases remained unmatched. Germline lookup yields CDR1 LGHNT and CDR2 FRNRAP. The CDR3 sequence: CASGLEGWDYRNTGELFF. CDR3 nucleotide sequence: TGTGCTAGTGGTTTGGAGGGATGGGACTACCGGAACACCGGGGAGCTGTTTTTT.

The V gene is TRBV15, the J gene TRBJ1-3, with D uncertain. Looked up from germline, CDR1 is LNHNV and CDR2 is YYDKDF (reference sequence). CDR3 length: 17 amino acids. The V and J ends lost 0 bases and 0 bases respectively, with 12 bases between them. The CDR3 region is CATSRDRPQSSGNTIYF. The CDR3 DNA follows: TGTGCCACCAGCAGAGATCGACCCCAGAGCTCTGGAAACACCATATATTTT.

This rearrangement joins TRBV5-6 to TRBJ2-5, with TRBD2 identical over 11 bases. Germline assignment: CDR1 SGHDT and CDR2 YYEEEE. With V trimmed by 2 bases and J by 4 bases, 4 bases remained unmatched. This CDR3 contains 15 residues. The DNA for the CDR3 is TGTGCCAGCAGCTTTAGCGGGAGGGTTGTAGAGACCCAGTACTTC. It yields the protein CASSFSGRVVETQYF.

This clone was detected only once. V usage is TRBV5-5 and J usage is TRBJ1-5; D possibly corresponds to TRBD1 (6 bases). The CDR3 runs 14 residues. V was trimmed by 4 bases and J by 6 bases, leaving 14 bases between them. From germline, CDR1 is SGHKS and CDR2 YYEKEE (reference sequence). The CDR3 is CASSVMGGGQPQHF. The CDR3 DNA is TGTGCCAGCAGCGTCATGGGGGGCGGTCAGCCCCAGCATTTT.

The chain recombines TRBV29-1 with TRBJ1-6, with 9 bases lining up with TRBD1. V lost 4 bases, J lost 9 bases, and 4 bases stayed unmatched. The CDR3 loop spans 13 amino acids. Germline V CDR1 and CDR2: SQVTM, ANQGSEA. The DNA for the CDR3 is TGCAGCGTTGGACAGGGGGATAGTTCACCCCTCCACTTT. Amino acids: CSVGQGDSSPLHF.

V gene TRBV6-4 combines with J gene TRBJ2-6; D unresolved. Trimming left V 2 bases short and J 1 base short, with 9 bases between. The length of the CDR3 is 16 residues. Germline-derived CDR1 and CDR2 are MRHNA and SNTAGT. CDR3 amino acids: CASSDQAASGANVLTF. Here the CDR3 DNA reads TGTGCCAGCAGTGACCAAGCAGCGTCTGGGGCCAACGTCCTGACTTTC.

This clone has only a few counts. The chain joins TRBV5-1 to TRBJ2-1; D possibly matches TRBD1 or TRBD2 (6 bases each). CDR1 and CDR2 from the germline V gene are SGHRS and YFSETQ. Trimming removed 0 bases at V and 2 bases at J, with 9 bases between. The CDR3 consists of 15 residues. The CDR3 DNA is TGCGCCAGCAGCTTGGGACGGGGGCCCTACAATGAGCAGTTCTTC. This sequence encodes CASSLGRGPYNEQFF.

This chain uses TRBV13 with TRBJ2-3; 7 positions agree with TRBD2. The trim removed 2 bases at V and 0 bases at J, leaving 8 bases unmatched. CDR1 is PRHDT, CDR2 FYEKMQ, per germline (reference sequence). The CDR3 has 17 amino acids. The CDR3, as DNA: TGTGCCAGCAGCTTAAGGCAGGGCGGGAGAAGCACAGATACGCAGTATTTT. Amino acid sequence: CASSLRQGGRSTDTQYF.

V usage is TRBV4-1 and J usage is TRBJ2-2; tentatively, D is TRBD2 (6 bases). From germline, CDR1 is MGHRA and CDR2 YSYEKL. The CDR3 is 18 residues long. V was clipped by 2 bases and J by 5 bases, with 21 bases between them. CDR3 sequence reads: CASSQTQAGTERTGELFF. CDR3 DNA sequence: TGCGCCAGCAGCCAAACACAAGCGGGCACGGAACGTACCGGGGAGCTGTTTTTT.

The chain couples TRBV12-3 or TRBV12-4 to TRBJ1-2; tentatively, D is TRBD1 (5 bases). The V end was cut by 3 bases, the J end by 5 bases, with 7 bases between. The CDR3 spans 12 residues. In nucleotides, the CDR3 is TGTGCCAGCAGTTTGACAGAATATGGCTACACCTTC. Translating it yields CASSLTEYGYTF.

The chain joins TRBV19 to TRBJ2-1, with no clear D. The CDR3 length is 14 residues. Trimming pared 6 bases from V and 5 bases from J, leaving 14 bases between. CDR1 and CDR2 (germline): LNHDA, SQIVND (reference sequence). CDR3 in amino acids: CASRSFMVDNEQFF. DNA for the CDR3: TGTGCCAGTAGGTCCTTCATGGTGGACAATGAGCAGTTCTTC. Drawing the rest from reference TRBV19 and TRBJ2-1, the complete variable domain is DGGITQSPKYLFRKEGQNVTLSCEQNLNHDAMYWYRQDPGQGLRLIYYSQIVNDFQKGDIAEGYSVSREKKESFPLTVTSAQKNPTAFYLCASRSFMVDNEQFFGPGTRLTVL.

The J gene is TRBJ1-1, the V gene TRBV6-6; tentatively, D is TRBD1 (5 bases). Germline V lookup: CDR1 MNHNY, CDR2 SVGAGI (reference sequence). The CDR3 runs 13 residues. Trimming pared 6 bases from V and 10 bases from J, leaving 18 bases between. The CDR3 nucleotides are TGTGCCAGCAGAGATCGGGACCCTAGGGCAGCTTTCTTT. It yields the protein CASRDRDPRAAFF.

The DNA of the CDR3 is TGTGCCAGCAGCTTGAGAAACACTGAAGCTTTCTTT. It codes for CASSLRNTEAFF. This rearrangement joins TRBV5-4 to TRBJ1-1, with D unresolved. In germline, CDR1 is SGHNT, CDR2 YYREEE (reference sequence). With 1 base removed from V and 2 bases from J, the gap between germline ends came to 3 bases. This CDR3 spans 12 amino acids.

The DNA of the CDR3 is TGCGCCAGCAGCCAAGATGACAGGGGGGCGAACACCGGGGAGCTGTTTTTT. Amino acids: CASSQDDRGANTGELFF. This chain uses TRBV4-1 with TRBJ2-2; 9 nucleotides align to TRBD1. The CDR3 covers 17 residues. Germline lookup yields CDR1 MGHRA and CDR2 YSYEKL. Trimming cost V 0 bases and J 0 bases; bases outside gene matches: 2.

This clone was counted only a few times. The genes are TRBV30 and TRBJ1-5; the D gene is possibly TRBD1 (5 bases). This CDR3 is 13 amino acids long. V lost 1 base, J lost 5 bases, and 9 bases lay in between. Germline-derived CDR1 and CDR2 are GTSNPN and SVGIG (reference sequence). The DNA for the CDR3 is TGTGCCTGGAGTGGGACAAGGGATCAGCCCCAGCATTTT. Residues: CAWSGTRDQPQHF.

The chain uses TRBV30 and TRBJ1-5; D uncertain. This CDR3 is built from 14 residues. With 3 bases removed from V and 1 base from J, the gap between germline ends came to 10 bases. Germline CDR1 and CDR2: GTSNPN and SVGIG (reference sequence). The CDR3, as DNA: TGTGCCTGGAGCGGGCAAAAAAGCAATCAGCCCCAGCATTTT. Translating it yields CAWSGQKSNQPQHF.

V usage is TRBV2 and J usage is TRBJ1-1, with a possible D match to TRBD1 (5 bases). V was cut by 7 bases and J by 0 bases, with 15 bases left in between. Germline CDR1 SNHLY, CDR2 FYNNEI. This CDR3 region has 15 residues. This CDR3 is CASIPSGTMNTEAFF. For the CDR3, the DNA is TGTGCCAGCATCCCTTCGGGGACCATGAACACTGAAGCTTTCTTT.

The sample holds one count of this clone. The chain combines TRBV2 with TRBJ1-3; D unclear. Germline V gene sequence: CDR1 SNHLY, CDR2 FYNNEI. Trimming pared 0 bases from V and 3 bases from J, leaving 15 bases between. This CDR3 has 17 residues. This CDR3 is CASSEAHEQFYGNTIYF. For the CDR3, the DNA is TGTGCCAGCAGTGAAGCGCACGAGCAGTTTTATGGAAACACCATATATTTT.

This clone was found a few times. The V gene is TRBV13, the J gene TRBJ2-7; D may be TRBD2 (6 bases). The CDR3 is made up of 15 amino acids. CDR1 is PRHDT, CDR2 FYEKMQ, per germline (reference sequence). Trimming left V 1 base short and J 6 bases short, with 16 bases between. CDR3 in DNA: TGTGCCAGCAGCTTAGAGGGGACCGGGAGAGTCGAGCAGTACTTC. Its protein is CASSLEGTGRVEQYF.

This rearrangement joins TRBV7-2 to TRBJ2-3, with TRBD2 matching 12 bases. This CDR3 spans 18 amino acids. Germline V gene data show CDR1 as SGHTA and CDR2 as FQGNSA. J gave up 0 bases and V 2 bases, and 6 bases lay outside the gene matches. The CDR3 loop reads CASSLRSGTSGSTDTQYF. Written as DNA, the CDR3 is TGTGCCAGCAGCTTAAGGTCCGGGACTAGCGGGAGCACAGATACGCAGTATTTT.

The V and J genes are TRBV7-8 and TRBJ1-5, with D possibly being TRBD1 (6 bases). V was trimmed by 3 bases and J by 6 bases, leaving 12 bases between them. The CDR3 is made up of 14 amino acids. Germline V lookup: CDR1 SGHVS, CDR2 FQNEAQ. The CDR3 nucleotides read TGTGCCAGCAGCTTGGGGGGCTGGGTTCAGCCCCAGCATTTT. This codes for CASSLGGWVQPQHF.

The rearrangement uses TRBV6-5 and TRBJ1-6, with TRBD1 matching 7 bases. Germline lookup yields CDR1 MNHEY and CDR2 SVGAGI. The V gene end was trimmed by 6 bases and the J gene end by 14 bases; junction bases not matched to a gene: 10. This CDR3 is 13 amino acids long. Here the CDR3 DNA reads TGTGCCAGCAGCGAGCCCGGGACAGTGGCCCTCCACTTT. Its protein is CASSEPGTVALHF.

J is TRBJ1-3 and V is TRBV7-2; no reliable D call. This CDR3 region has 12 residues. Germline values: CDR1 SGHTA, CDR2 FQGNSA. V lost 4 bases, J lost 3 bases, and 4 bases lay in between. CDR3 in DNA: TGTGCCAGCAGCTCGGGTGGAAACACCATATATTTT. It codes for CASSSGGNTIYF. The entire variable domain, with the rest obtained from reference TRBV7-2 and TRBJ1-3, is as follows: GAGVSQSPSNKVTEKGKDVELRCDPISGHTALYWYRQSLGQGLEFLIYFQGNSAPDKSGLPSDRFSAERTGGSVSTLTIQRTQQEDSAVYLCASSSGGNTIYFGEGSWLTVV.